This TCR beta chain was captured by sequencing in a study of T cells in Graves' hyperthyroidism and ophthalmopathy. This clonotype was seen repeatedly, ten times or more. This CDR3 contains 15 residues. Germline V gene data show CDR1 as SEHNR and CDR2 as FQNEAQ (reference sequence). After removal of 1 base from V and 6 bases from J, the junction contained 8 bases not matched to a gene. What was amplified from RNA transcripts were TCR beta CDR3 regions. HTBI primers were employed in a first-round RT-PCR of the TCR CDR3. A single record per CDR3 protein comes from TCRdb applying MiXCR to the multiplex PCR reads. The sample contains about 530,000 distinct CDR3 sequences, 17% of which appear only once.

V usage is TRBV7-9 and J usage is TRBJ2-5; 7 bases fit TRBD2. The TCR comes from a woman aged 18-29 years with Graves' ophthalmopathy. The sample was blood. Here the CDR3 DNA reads TGTGCCAGCAGCTTAGACGCGGGAGCGGTCCAGACCCAGTACTTC. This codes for CASSLDAGAVQTQYF.